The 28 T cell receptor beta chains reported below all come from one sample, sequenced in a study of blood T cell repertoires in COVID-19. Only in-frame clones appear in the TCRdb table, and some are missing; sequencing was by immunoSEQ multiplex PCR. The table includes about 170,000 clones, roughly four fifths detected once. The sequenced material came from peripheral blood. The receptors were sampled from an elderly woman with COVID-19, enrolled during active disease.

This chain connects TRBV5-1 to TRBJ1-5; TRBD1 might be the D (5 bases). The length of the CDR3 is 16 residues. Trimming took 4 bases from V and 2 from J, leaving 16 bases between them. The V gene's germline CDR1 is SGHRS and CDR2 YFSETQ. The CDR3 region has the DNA TGCGCCAGCAGCCCGGAGGGGAGGGGTGGCAATCAGCCCCAGCATTTT. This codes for CASSPEGRGGNQPQHF.

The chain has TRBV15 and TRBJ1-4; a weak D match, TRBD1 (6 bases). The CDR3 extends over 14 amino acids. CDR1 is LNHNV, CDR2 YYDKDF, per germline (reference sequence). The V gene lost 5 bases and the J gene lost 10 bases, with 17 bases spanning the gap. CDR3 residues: CATSWRTESGKLFF. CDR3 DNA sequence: TGTGCCACCAGCTGGAGGACAGAATCGGGAAAACTGTTTTTT.

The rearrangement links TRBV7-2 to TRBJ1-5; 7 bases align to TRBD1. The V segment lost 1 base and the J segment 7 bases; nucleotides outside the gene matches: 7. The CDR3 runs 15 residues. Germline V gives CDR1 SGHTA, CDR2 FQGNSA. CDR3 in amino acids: CASSLGQGPRQPQHF. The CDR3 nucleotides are TGTGCCAGCAGCTTAGGACAGGGTCCAAGACAGCCCCAGCATTTT. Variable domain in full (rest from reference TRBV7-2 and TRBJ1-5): GAGVSQSPSNKVTEKGKDVELRCDPISGHTALYWYRQSLGQGLEFLIYFQGNSAPDKSGLPSDRFSAERTGGSVSTLTIQRTQQEDSAVYLCASSLGQGPRQPQHFGDGTRLSIL.

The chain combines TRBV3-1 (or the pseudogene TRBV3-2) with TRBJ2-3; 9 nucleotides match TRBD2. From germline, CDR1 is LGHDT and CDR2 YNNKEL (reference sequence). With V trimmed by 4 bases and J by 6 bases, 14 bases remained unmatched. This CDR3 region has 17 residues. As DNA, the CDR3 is TGTGCCAGCAGCCCCATAAGGCGGGGGGGGTTCCAGGATACGCAGTATTTT. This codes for CASSPIRRGGFQDTQYF.

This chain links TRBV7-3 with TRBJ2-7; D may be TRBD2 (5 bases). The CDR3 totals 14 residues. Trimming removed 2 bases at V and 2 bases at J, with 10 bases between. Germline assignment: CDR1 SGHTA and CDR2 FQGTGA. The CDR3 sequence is CASSLSGVPYEQYF. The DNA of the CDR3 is TGTGCCAGCAGCTTATCCGGGGTCCCCTACGAGCAGTACTTC.

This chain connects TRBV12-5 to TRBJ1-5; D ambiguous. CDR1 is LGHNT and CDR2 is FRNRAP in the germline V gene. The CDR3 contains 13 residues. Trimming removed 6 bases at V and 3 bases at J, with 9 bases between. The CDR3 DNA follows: TGTGCTAGTGGCCGACACCACAATCAGCCCCAGCATTTT. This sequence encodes CASGRHHNQPQHF.

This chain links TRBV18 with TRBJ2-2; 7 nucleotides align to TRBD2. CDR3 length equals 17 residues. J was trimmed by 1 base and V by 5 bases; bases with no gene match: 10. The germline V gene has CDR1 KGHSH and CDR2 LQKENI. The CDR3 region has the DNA TGTGCCAGCTCATTTTCCGGGACTAACCTGAACACCGGGGAGCTGTTTTTT. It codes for CASSFSGTNLNTGELFF.

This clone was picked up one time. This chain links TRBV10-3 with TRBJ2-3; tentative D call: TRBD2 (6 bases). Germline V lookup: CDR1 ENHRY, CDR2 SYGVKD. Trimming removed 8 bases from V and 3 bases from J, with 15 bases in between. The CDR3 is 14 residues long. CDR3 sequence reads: CAIGQRAGTDTQYF. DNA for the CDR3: TGTGCCATCGGGCAGAGGGCGGGAACAGATACGCAGTATTTT.

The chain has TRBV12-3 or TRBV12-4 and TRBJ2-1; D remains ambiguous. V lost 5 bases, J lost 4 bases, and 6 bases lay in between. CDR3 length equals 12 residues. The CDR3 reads CASSIQYNEQFF. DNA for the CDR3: TGTGCCAGCAGTATACAATACAATGAGCAGTTCTTC.

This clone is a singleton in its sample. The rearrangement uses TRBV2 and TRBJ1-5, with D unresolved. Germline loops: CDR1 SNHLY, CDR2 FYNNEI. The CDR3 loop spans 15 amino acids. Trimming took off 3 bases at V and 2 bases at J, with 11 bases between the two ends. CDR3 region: CASSDRSSRNQPQHF. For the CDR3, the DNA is TGTGCCAGCAGTGATCGTAGCAGCCGCAATCAGCCCCAGCATTTT.

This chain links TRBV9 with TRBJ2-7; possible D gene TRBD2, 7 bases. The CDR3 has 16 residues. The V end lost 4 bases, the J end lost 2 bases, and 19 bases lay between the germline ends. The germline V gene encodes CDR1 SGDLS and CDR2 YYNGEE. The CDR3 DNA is TGTGCCAGCAGCCCCCTCGCGGGGGCTAATACCTACGAGCAGTACTTC. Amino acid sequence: CASSPLAGANTYEQYF.

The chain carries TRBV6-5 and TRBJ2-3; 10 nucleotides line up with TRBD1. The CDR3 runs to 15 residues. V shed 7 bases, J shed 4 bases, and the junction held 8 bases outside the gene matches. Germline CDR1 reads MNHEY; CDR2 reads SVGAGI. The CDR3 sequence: CASIGPGTGADTQYF. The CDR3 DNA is TGTGCCAGCATTGGGCCCGGGACAGGGGCAGATACGCAGTATTTT.

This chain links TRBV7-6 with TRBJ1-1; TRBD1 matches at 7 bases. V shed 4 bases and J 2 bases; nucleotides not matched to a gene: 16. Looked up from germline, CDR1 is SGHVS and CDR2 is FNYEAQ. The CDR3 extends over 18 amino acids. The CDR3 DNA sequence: TGTGCCAGCAGCTCACGAACCCCCACAGGGGACTTAAACACTGAAGCTTTCTTT. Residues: CASSSRTPTGDLNTEAFF.

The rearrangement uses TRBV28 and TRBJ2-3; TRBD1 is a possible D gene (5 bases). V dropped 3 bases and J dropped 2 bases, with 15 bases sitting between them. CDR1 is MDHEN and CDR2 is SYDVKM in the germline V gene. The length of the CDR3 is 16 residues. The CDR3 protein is CASSFNPRASTDTQYF. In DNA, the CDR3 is TGTGCCAGCAGTTTTAACCCCAGGGCGTCCACAGATACGCAGTATTTT.

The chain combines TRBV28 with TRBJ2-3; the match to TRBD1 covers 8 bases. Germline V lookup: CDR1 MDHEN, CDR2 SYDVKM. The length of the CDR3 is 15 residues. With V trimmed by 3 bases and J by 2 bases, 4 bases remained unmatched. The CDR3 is CASSFPDRVTDTQYF. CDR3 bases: TGTGCCAGCAGTTTTCCGGACAGGGTCACAGATACGCAGTATTTT. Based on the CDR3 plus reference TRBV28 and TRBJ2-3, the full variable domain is DVKVTQSSRYLVKRTGEKVFLECVQDMDHENMFWYRQDPGLGLRLIYFSYDVKMKEKGDIPEGYSVSREKKERFSLILESASTNQTSMYLCASSFPDRVTDTQYFGPGTRLTVL.

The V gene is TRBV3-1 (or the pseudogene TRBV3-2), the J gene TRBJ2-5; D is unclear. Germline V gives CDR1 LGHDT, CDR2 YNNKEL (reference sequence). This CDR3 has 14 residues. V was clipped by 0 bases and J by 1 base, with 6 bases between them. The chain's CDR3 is CASSQDSTQETQYF. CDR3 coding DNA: TGTGCCAGCAGCCAAGATTCTACCCAAGAGACCCAGTACTTC.

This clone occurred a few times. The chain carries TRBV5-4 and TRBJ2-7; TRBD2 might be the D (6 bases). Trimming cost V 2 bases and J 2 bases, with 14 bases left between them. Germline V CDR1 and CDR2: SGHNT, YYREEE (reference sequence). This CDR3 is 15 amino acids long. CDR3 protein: CASSLRPAGTYEQYF. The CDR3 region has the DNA TGTGCCAGCAGCTTACGCCCCGCGGGGACCTACGAGCAGTACTTC.

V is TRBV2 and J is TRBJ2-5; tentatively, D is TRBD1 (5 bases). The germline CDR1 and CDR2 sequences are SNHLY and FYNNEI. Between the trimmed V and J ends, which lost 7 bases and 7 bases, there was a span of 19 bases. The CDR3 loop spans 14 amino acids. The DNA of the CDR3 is TGTGCCAGCAAGGTCTGGAGCCAGGGCGGGACCCAGTACTTC. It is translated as CASKVWSQGGTQYF.

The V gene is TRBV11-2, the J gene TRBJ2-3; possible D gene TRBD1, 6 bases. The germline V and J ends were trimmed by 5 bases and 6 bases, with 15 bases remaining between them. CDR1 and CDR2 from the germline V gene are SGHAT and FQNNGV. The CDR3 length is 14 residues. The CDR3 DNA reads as TGTGCCAGCAGCCAAGACCCAGGGGCGGATACGCAGTATTTT. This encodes CASSQDPGADTQYF.

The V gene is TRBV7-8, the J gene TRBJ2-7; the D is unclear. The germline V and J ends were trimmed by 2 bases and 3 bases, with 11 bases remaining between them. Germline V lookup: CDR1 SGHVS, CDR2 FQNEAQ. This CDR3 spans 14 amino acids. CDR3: CASSLTSSLYEQYF. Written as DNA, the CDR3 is TGTGCCAGCAGCTTAACGAGTAGCCTCTACGAGCAGTACTTC.

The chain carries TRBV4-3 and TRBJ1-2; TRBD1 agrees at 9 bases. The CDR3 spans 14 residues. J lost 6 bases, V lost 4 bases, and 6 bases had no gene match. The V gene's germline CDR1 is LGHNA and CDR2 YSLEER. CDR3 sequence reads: CASSPVGTGNGYTF. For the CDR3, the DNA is TGCGCCAGCAGCCCAGTTGGGACAGGGAATGGCTACACCTTC.

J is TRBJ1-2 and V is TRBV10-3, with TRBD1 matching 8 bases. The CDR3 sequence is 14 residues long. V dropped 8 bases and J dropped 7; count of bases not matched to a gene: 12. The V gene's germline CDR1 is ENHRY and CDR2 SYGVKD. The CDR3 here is CAIGPDRGLSGYTF. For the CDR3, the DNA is TGTGCCATCGGCCCTGACAGGGGACTATCTGGCTACACCTTC.

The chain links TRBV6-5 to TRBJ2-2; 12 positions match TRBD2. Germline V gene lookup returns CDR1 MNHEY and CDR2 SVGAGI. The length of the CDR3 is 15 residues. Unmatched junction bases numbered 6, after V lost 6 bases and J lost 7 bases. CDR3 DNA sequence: TGTGCCAGCAGACCAACTAGCGGGGGGCACGGGGAGCTGTTTTTT. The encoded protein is CASRPTSGGHGELFF.

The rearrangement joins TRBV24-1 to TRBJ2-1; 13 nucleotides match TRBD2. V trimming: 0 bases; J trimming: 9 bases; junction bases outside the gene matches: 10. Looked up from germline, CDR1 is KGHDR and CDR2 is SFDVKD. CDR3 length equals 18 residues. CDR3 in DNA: TGTGCCACCAGTGATTTGGGGGGACTAGCGGGAAAGGGAGGTGAGCAGTTCTTC. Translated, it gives CATSDLGGLAGKGGEQFF.

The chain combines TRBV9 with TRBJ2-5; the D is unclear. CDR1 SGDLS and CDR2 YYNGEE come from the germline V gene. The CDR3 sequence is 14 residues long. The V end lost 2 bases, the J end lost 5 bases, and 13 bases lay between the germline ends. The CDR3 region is CASSVNTKRETQYF. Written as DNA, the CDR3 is TGTGCCAGCAGCGTGAATACAAAGAGGGAGACCCAGTACTTC.

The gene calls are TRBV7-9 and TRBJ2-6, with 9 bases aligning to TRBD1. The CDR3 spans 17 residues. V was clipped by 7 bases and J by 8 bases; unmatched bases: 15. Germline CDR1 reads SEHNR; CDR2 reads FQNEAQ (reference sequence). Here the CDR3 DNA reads TGTGCCAGCATCCTCGACTTGGGACAGGGAGTTTCCAACGTCCTGACTTTC. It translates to CASILDLGQGVSNVLTF.

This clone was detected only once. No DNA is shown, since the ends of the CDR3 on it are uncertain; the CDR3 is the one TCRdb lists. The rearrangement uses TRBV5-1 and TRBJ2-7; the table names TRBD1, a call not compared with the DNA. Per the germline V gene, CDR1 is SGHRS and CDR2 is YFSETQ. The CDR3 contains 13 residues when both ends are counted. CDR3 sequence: CASAFGPGLEQYF.

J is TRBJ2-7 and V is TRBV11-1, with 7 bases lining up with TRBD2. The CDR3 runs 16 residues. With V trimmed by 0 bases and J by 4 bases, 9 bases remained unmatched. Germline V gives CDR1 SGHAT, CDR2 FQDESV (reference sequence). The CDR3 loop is CASSLAGLGFSYEQYF. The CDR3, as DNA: TGTGCCAGCAGCTTAGCAGGACTAGGCTTCTCGTACGAGCAGTACTTC.